This T cell receptor beta chain derives from a study of cytotoxic CD8 clonotypes in ibrutinib-treated CLL. In the case of this clone: Antigen specificity is unknown.

Sequencing was performed with immunoSEQ multiplex PCR; in TCRdb, only in-frame clones are kept and a portion is missing. The sample comprises some 300,000 clones, around four fifths of which are singletons, and about 6.3% rests with the top ten. Germline CDR1 is MNHEY and CDR2 is SMNVEV (reference sequence). This CDR3 contains 16 residues. The germline V and J ends were trimmed by 4 bases and 5 bases, with 20 bases remaining between them. Overall study results and limits: Higher clonality was seen at ibrutinib response and a return toward baseline at progression.

The starting material was PBMCs, obtained before ibrutinib treatment. The chain carries TRBV27 and TRBJ1-1; no clear D. The source is a human donor with chronic lymphocytic leukemia. As DNA, the CDR3 is TGTGCCAGCAGTTCCAACCGTCGGAAGGGAGATACTGAAGCTTTCTTT. It yields the protein CASSSNRRKGDTEAFF.